This T cell receptor beta chain was profiled in a study of Graves' ophthalmopathy and Graves' hyperthyroidism. Isolation of PBMCs was performed using over 8.5 ml of fresh peripheral blood. RNA served as the template for amplifying TCR beta CDR3 regions. Amplification began with first-round RT-PCR using HTBI primers, then second-round multiplex PCR was performed. One entry per CDR3 protein results from TCRdb running MiXCR on the multiplex PCR reads. The sample has 240,000 or so distinct CDR3 sequences, about 47% seen once; the top ten hold about 45%. The sequence derives from an adult man with Graves' ophthalmopathy. The sequenced sample was peripheral blood.

The CDR3 region is CASSLGDSTDTQYF. The CDR3 DNA sequence: TGTGCCAGCAGCTTGGGGGACAGCACAGATACGCAGTATTTT. This chain joins TRBV7-2 and TRBJ2-3; D possibly uses TRBD1 or TRBD2 (5 bases each). Germline CDR1 reads SGHTA; CDR2 reads FQGNSA. V shed 3 bases and J shed 0 bases, with 7 bases lying between them. The CDR3 has 14 residues.